The present T cell receptor (beta chain) was sequenced within a study of cytomegalovirus exposure and HLA in healthy donors. Overall study findings and caveats: Across donors, sequencing depth was assumed by presence/absence analyses to be roughly uniform. By a later analysis, the bulk of CMV-associated TCR beta chains appeared HLA-restricted.

60 Vbeta and 13 Jbeta primers were used in PCR. Here immunoSEQ multiplex PCR was the method, and the copy in TCRdb shows in-frame clones only, minus some. Found here are some 250,000 clones, 82% of them singletons; the top ten hold more than 5%. With respect to this clone: Antigen specificity is unknown.

Trimming pared 7 bases from V and 2 bases from J, leaving 11 bases between. Per the germline V gene, CDR1 is MGHDK and CDR2 is SYGVNS. The CDR3 contains 13 residues. The material sequenced was PBMCs. The chain recombines TRBV25-1 with TRBJ1-1; unclear D gene. The TCR sequence derives from a woman aged 40 to 50 in good health and CMV-seropositive. CDR3 residues: CASKELFNTEAFF. CDR3 DNA sequence: TGTGCCAGCAAAGAGCTTTTTAACACTGAAGCTTTCTTT.